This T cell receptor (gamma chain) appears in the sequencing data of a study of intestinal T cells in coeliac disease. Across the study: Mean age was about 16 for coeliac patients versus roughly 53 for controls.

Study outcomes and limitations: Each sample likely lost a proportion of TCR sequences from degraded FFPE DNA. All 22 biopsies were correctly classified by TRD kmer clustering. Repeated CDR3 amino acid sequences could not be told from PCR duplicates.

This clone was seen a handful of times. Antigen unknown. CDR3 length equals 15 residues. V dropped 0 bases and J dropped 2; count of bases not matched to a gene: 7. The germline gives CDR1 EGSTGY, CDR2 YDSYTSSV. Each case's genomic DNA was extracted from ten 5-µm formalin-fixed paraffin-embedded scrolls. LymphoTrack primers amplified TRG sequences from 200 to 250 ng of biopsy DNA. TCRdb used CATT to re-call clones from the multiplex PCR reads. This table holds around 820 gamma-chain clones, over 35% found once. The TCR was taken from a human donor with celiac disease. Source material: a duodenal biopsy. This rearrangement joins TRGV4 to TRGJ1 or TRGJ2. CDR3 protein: CATWDGPPYYYKKLF. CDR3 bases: TGTGCCACCTGGGATGGGCCCCCCTATTATTATAAGAAACTCTTT.